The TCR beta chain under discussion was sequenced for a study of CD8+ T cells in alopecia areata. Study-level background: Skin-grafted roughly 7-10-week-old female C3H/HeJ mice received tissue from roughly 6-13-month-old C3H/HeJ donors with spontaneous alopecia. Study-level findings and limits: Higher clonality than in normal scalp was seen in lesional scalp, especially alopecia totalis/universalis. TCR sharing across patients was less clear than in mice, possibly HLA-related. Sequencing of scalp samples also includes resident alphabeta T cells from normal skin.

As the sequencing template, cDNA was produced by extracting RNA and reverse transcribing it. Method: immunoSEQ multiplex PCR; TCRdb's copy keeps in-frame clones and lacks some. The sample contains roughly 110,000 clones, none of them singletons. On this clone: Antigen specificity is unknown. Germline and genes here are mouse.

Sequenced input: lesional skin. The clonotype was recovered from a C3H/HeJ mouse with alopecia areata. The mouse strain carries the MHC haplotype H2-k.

CDR3 DNA (partial): TGTGCTAGCAGTCCCCTGGGGTTTTATGCT. Its translation is CASSPLGFYA. The full-length CDR3 reads as CASSPLGFYAEQFF. V usage is TRBV17 and J usage is TRBJ2-1; TRBD2 might be the D (6 bases). The CDR3 end falls 4 residues outside the read, so it is completed with the germline J gene. CDR1 MNHDT and CDR2 YYDKIL come from the germline V gene. Trimming took 5 bases from V and 4 from J, leaving 12 bases between them. The CDR3 length is 14 residues.